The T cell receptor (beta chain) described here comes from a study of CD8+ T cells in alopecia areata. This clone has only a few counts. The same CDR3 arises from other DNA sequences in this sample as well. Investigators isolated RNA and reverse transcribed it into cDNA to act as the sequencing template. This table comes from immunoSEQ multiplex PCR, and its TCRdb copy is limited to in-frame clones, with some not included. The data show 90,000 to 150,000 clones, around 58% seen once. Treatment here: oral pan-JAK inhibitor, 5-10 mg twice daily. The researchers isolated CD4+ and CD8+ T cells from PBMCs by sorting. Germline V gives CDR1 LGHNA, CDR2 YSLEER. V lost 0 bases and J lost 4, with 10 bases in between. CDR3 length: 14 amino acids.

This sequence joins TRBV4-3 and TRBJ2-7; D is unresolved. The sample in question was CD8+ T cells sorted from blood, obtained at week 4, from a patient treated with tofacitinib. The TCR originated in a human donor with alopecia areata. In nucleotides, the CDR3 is TGCGCCAGCAGCCAAGACCTAGGTATTTACGAGCAGTACTTC. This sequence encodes CASSQDLGIYEQYF.